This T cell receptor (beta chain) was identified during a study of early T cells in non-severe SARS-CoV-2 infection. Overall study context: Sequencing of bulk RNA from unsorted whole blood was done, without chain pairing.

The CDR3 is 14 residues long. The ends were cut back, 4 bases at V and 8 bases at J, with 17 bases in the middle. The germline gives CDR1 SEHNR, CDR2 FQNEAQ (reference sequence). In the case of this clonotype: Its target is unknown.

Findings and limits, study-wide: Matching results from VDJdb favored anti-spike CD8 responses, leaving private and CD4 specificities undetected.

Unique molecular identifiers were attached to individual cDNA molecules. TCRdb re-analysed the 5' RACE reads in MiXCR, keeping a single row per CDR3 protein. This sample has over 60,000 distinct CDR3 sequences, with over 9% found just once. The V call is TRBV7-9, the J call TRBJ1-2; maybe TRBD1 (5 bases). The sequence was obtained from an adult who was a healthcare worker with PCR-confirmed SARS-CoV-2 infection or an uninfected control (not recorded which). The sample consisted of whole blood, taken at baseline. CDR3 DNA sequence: TGTGCCAGCAGCTCAAGTTGGCAGGGAGACGGCTACACCTTC. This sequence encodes CASSSSWQGDGYTF.